Listed below are T cell receptor beta chains from one sample, sequenced in a study of cytomegalovirus exposure and HLA in healthy donors. Sequencing used immunoSEQ multiplex PCR; TCRdb keeps in-frame clones, though not all of them. The sample gives 220,000 or so clones, approximately 80% of which show up once; around an eighth is in the top ten. Sequenced: PBMCs. The receptors shown here come from a woman aged 25-40 years in good health and CMV-seropositive. The CDR3 runs from the conserved cysteine through the conserved F or W. Fields, in order: D gene, clone size, J gene, V gene, CDR3 protein, CDR3 DNA. A D gene is named only where the DNA matches it firmly. Clone size is given for some rows only: seen once, a few or many times, or a class if the clone is expanded.

>.|.|TRBJ1-1|TRBV2
CASSEGYPEAFF
TGTGCCAGCAGTGAAGGATACCCAGAAGCTTTCTTT
>.|.|TRBJ2-3|TRBV4-2
CASSQDLAVTDTQYF
TGTGCCAGCAGCCAAGACCTAGCCGTAACAGATACGCAGTATTTT
>TRBD1|.|TRBJ2-7|TRBV19
CASSPRDRGTYEQYF
TGTGCCAGTAGCCCCCGGGACAGGGGAACCTACGAGCAGTACTTC
>TRBD2|.|TRBJ2-5|TRBV7-2
CASSLPVASGKWEETQYF
TGTGCCAGCAGCTTACCGGTCGCTAGCGGGAAGTGGGAAGAGACCCAGTACTTC
>.|.|TRBJ2-7|TRBV11-3
CASSLARVDEQYF
TGTGCCAGCAGCTTAGCCAGGGTGGACGAGCAGTACTTC
>.|.|TRBJ2-7|TRBV2
CTSGKGGPYEQYF
TGTACCTCGGGTAAGGGTGGCCCCTACGAGCAGTACTTC
>.|.|TRBJ2-7|TRBV6-1
CASSKGISYEQYF
TGTGCCAGCAGTAAGGGGATCTCCTACGAGCAGTACTTC
>.|.|TRBJ1-3|TRBV6-5
CASYPGGGNTIYF
TGTGCCAGCTATCCGGGGGGCGGAAACACCATATATTTT
>TRBD2|.|TRBJ2-7|TRBV27
CASSPGLAGLEQYF
TGTGCCAGCAGTCCCGGACTAGCGGGCCTGGAGCAGTACTTC
>TRBD2|.|TRBJ2-3|TRBV30
CAWIGIREATDTQYF
TGTGCCTGGATCGGAATACGGGAGGCAACAGATACGCAGTATTTT
>.|.|TRBJ2-1|TRBV19
CASSYPGGEQFF
TGTGCCAGTAGTTATCCTGGTGGTGAGCAGTTCTTC
>TRBD2|.|TRBJ2-5|TRBV7-8
CASSLPRLAGRETQYF
TGTGCCAGCAGCCTCCCCCGGCTAGCGGGGAGGGAGACCCAGTACTTC
>.|.|TRBJ1-5|TRBV27
CASSLRVSSNQPQHF
TGTGCCAGCAGCCTCAGGGTATCTAGCAATCAGCCCCAGCATTTT
>.|.|TRBJ2-6|TRBV6-5
CASSYVEKANVLTF
TGTGCCAGCAGTTACGTGGAAAAGGCCAACGTCCTGACTTTC
>.|.|TRBJ1-2|TRBV30
CAWSRVGGGYTF
TGTGCCTGGAGTAGGGTCGGAGGTGGCTACACCTTC
>TRBD1|.|TRBJ1-1|TRBV5-6
CASSRTGYGEAFF
TGTGCCAGCAGCAGGACAGGGTATGGTGAAGCTTTCTTT
>.|.|TRBJ2-7|TRBV25-1
CASSESGASYEQYF
TGTGCCAGCAGTGAATCCGGGGCCTCCTACGAGCAGTACTTC
>TRBD1|few|TRBJ1-4|TRBV9
CASKATGADEKLFF
TGTGCCAGCAAAGCCACAGGGGCGGATGAAAAACTGTTTTTT
>.|.|TRBJ2-3|TRBV13
CASSLKWDTQYF
TGTGCCAGCAGCTTAAAGTGGGATACGCAGTATTTT
>TRBD2|.|TRBJ2-1|TRBV30
CAWSGLAGRDYYNEQFF
TGTGCCTGGAGCGGACTAGCGGGTAGAGATTACTACAATGAGCAGTTCTTC
>.|once|TRBJ2-7|TRBV19
CASNPDPRFGDYEQYF
TGTGCCAGTAACCCCGACCCCAGATTTGGGGACTACGAGCAGTACTTC
>.|.|TRBJ1-5|TRBV5-4
CASSLDLGVRQPQHF
TGTGCCAGCAGCCTAGACTTAGGGGTGCGACAGCCCCAGCATTTT
>TRBD2|.|TRBJ2-1|TRBV27
CASSPGLAAYNEQFF
TGTGCCAGCAGTCCCGGACTAGCGGCCTACAATGAGCAGTTCTTC
>TRBD1|once|TRBJ1-2|TRBV13
CASSLGLGRQGDGYTF
TGTGCCAGCAGCTTAGGCCTAGGACGACAGGGGGATGGCTACACCTTC
>.|.|TRBJ2-1|TRBV10-3
CAISEEGIGKKQGVREQFF
TGTGCCATCAGTGAAGAGGGTATAGGAAAGAAGCAAGGGGTACGTGAGCAGTTCTTC
>.|once|TRBJ2-6|TRBV7-6
CASSLDSSGANVLTF
TGTGCCAGCAGCTTAGATAGCTCTGGGGCCAACGTCCTGACTTTC
>.|.|TRBJ2-1|TRBV14
CASSQVTLSYNEQFF
TGTGCCAGCAGCCAAGTCACACTTTCCTACAATGAGCAGTTCTTC